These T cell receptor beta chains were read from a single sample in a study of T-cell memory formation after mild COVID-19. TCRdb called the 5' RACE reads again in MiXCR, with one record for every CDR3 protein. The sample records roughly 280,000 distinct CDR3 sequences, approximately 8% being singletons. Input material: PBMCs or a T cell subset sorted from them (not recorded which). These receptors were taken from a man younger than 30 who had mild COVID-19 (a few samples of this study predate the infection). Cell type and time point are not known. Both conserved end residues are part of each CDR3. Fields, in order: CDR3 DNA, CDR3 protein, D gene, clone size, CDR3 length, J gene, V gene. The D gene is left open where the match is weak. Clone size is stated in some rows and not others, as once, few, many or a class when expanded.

CDR3 DNA: TGTGCCAGCAGCTTAAGGGGGCCCCAGATCACCTCCTACAATGAGCAGTTCTTC
CDR3 protein: CASSLRGPQITSYNEQFF
D gene: TRBD1
clone size: .
CDR3 length: 18
J gene: TRBJ2-1
V gene: TRBV7-2

CDR3 DNA: TGTGCCAGCAGCGTTTCCGTAGGAGTAGGCTACAATGAGCAGTTCTTC
CDR3 protein: CASSVSVGVGYNEQFF
D gene: .
clone size: few
CDR3 length: 16
J gene: TRBJ2-1
V gene: TRBV9

CDR3 DNA: TGTGCCAGCAGTCCGCGACAGGGGGCCCTACGGGAAGAGACCCAGTACTTC
CDR3 protein: CASSPRQGALREETQYF
D gene: TRBD1
clone size: few
CDR3 length: 17
J gene: TRBJ2-5
V gene: TRBV27

CDR3 DNA: TGTGCCACCAGTGACGGGACAGCGTACCAAGAGACCCAGTACTTC
CDR3 protein: CATSDGTAYQETQYF
D gene: TRBD1
clone size: few
CDR3 length: 15
J gene: TRBJ2-5
V gene: TRBV24-1

CDR3 DNA: TGTGCCAGCAGCTCGTATGACAGGGGGGCTGATGGCTACACCTTC
CDR3 protein: CASSSYDRGADGYTF
D gene: TRBD1
clone size: .
CDR3 length: 15
J gene: TRBJ1-2
V gene: TRBV7-2

CDR3 DNA: TGCGCCAGCAGCCCCGGGACAGACTCCTACAATGAGCAGTTCTTC
CDR3 protein: CASSPGTDSYNEQFF
D gene: TRBD1
clone size: many
CDR3 length: 15
J gene: TRBJ2-1
V gene: TRBV5-1

CDR3 DNA: TGTGCCAGCAGCTGGGGTGGGGGAAACACCATATATTTT
CDR3 protein: CASSWGGGNTIYF
D gene: .
clone size: many
CDR3 length: 13
J gene: TRBJ1-3
V gene: TRBV7-9

CDR3 DNA: TGTGCCAGCAGCCAAGACGCTAGCACCTACAATGAGCAGTTCTTC
CDR3 protein: CASSQDASTYNEQFF
D gene: .
clone size: .
CDR3 length: 15
J gene: TRBJ2-1
V gene: TRBV3-1

CDR3 DNA: TGTGCCAGCAGCGCGTCCGCCGGGGGGGGGAATGAGCAGTTCTTC
CDR3 protein: CASSASAGGGNEQFF
D gene: TRBD2
clone size: .
CDR3 length: 15
J gene: TRBJ2-1
V gene: TRBV7-3

CDR3 DNA: TGTGCCAGCAGCCGCCAGGGTCCGACCGGGGAGCTGTTTTTT
CDR3 protein: CASSRQGPTGELFF
D gene: .
clone size: .
CDR3 length: 14
J gene: TRBJ2-2
V gene: TRBV7-9

CDR3 DNA: TGTGCCAGCCGCAACAGGGGAGGCGAAAAACTGTTTTTT
CDR3 protein: CASRNRGGEKLFF
D gene: TRBD1
clone size: many
CDR3 length: 13
J gene: TRBJ1-4
V gene: TRBV6-2/TRBV6-3

CDR3 DNA: TGTGCCAGCAGTTTACTGCCAGGGGGTGATGGCTACACCTTC
CDR3 protein: CASSLLPGGDGYTF
D gene: TRBD1
clone size: .
CDR3 length: 14
J gene: TRBJ1-2
V gene: TRBV27

CDR3 DNA: TGTGCCAGCAGTTACTCCCCGGCCTGGACTAGCACAGATACGCAGTATTTT
CDR3 protein: CASSYSPAWTSTDTQYF
D gene: .
clone size: few
CDR3 length: 17
J gene: TRBJ2-3
V gene: TRBV6-6

CDR3 DNA: TGCGCCAGCAGCCCGGCGGGAGGGACCACCTACGAGCAGTACTTC
CDR3 protein: CASSPAGGTTYEQYF
D gene: TRBD2
clone size: few
CDR3 length: 15
J gene: TRBJ2-7
V gene: TRBV5-1

CDR3 DNA: TGTGCCAGCAGCCCCTACTATAGCAATCAGCCCCAGCATTTT
CDR3 protein: CASSPYYSNQPQHF
D gene: .
clone size: .
CDR3 length: 14
J gene: TRBJ1-5
V gene: TRBV7-2

CDR3 DNA: TGCGCCAGCAGCTCTGACCGGGACCTCCGCACAGATACGCAGTATTTT
CDR3 protein: CASSSDRDLRTDTQYF
D gene: .
clone size: few
CDR3 length: 16
J gene: TRBJ2-3
V gene: TRBV5-1

CDR3 DNA: TGTGCCAGCGAAACGGGGACAGGCTACACCTTC
CDR3 protein: CASETGTGYTF
D gene: .
clone size: few
CDR3 length: 11
J gene: TRBJ1-2
V gene: TRBV25-1

CDR3 DNA: TGTGCCATCAGCGGGACTAGCGGGGGGGCCCTCTCCTACGAGCAGTACTTC
CDR3 protein: CAISGTSGGALSYEQYF
D gene: TRBD2
clone size: .
CDR3 length: 17
J gene: TRBJ2-7
V gene: TRBV10-3

CDR3 DNA: TGTGCCAGCAGCCTCATGGCACCCCCCGCACCAGATACGCAGTATTTT
CDR3 protein: CASSLMAPPAPDTQYF
D gene: .
clone size: .
CDR3 length: 16
J gene: TRBJ2-3
V gene: TRBV12-3/TRBV12-4

CDR3 DNA: TGCGCCAGCAGCTTGGCCCCGCGGGGGAACACCGGGGAGCTGTTTTTT
CDR3 protein: CASSLAPRGNTGELFF
D gene: .
clone size: .
CDR3 length: 16
J gene: TRBJ2-2
V gene: TRBV5-1

CDR3 DNA: TGTGCCAGCAGCTTGGCAGGGTTGAACAACTACGAGCAGTACTTC
CDR3 protein: CASSLAGLNNYEQYF
D gene: .
clone size: once
CDR3 length: 15
J gene: TRBJ2-7
V gene: TRBV5-4

CDR3 DNA: TGTGCCAGCAGTGAATATAAGGGACAGGGTGACAATGAGCAGTTCTTC
CDR3 protein: CASSEYKGQGDNEQFF
D gene: TRBD1
clone size: many
CDR3 length: 16
J gene: TRBJ2-1
V gene: TRBV25-1

CDR3 DNA: TGTGCCTGGAGCGAGGACAGGTACGAGCAGTACTTC
CDR3 protein: CAWSEDRYEQYF
D gene: TRBD1
clone size: many
CDR3 length: 12
J gene: TRBJ2-7
V gene: TRBV30

CDR3 DNA: TGTGCCAGCAGCTCTGTGACTAATGAGCAGTTCTTC
CDR3 protein: CASSSVTNEQFF
D gene: .
clone size: .
CDR3 length: 12
J gene: TRBJ2-1
V gene: TRBV7-9